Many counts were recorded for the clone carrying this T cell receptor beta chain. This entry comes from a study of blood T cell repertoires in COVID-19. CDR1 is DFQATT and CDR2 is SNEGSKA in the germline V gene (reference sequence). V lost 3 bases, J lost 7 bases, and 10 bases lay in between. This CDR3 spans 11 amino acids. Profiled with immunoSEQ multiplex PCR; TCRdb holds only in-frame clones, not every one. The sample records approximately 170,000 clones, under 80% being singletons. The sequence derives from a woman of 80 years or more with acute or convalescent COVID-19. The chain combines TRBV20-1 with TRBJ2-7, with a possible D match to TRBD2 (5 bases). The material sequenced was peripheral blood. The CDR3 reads CSARGATEQYF. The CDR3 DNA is TGCAGTGCTAGGGGAGCTACGGAGCAGTACTTC.